This T cell receptor beta chain came from a study of post-analysis software for immune sequencing data. At the level of the study: Progressive-relapsing, secondary progressive and relapsing-remitting multiple sclerosis were among the disease courses included.

Libraries were made from TCR beta cDNA, and they carried unique molecular identifiers. Between roughly 1 and 11 million T cells gave rise to about 450,000 cDNA molecules. TCRdb independently ran MiXCR on the PCR reads; one entry per CDR3 protein. The table lists hundreds of thousands of distinct CDR3 sequences, about 27% of them singletons, with around 0.56% in the top ten. CDR3 length: 17 amino acids. CDR1 and CDR2 from the germline V gene are MGHDK and SYGVNS. The V and J ends lost 2 bases and 8 bases respectively, with 22 bases between them. Study outcomes and limitations: A handful of TRBV segments were significantly more frequent in patients than in controls. TRBV5-6, TRBV5-1 and TRBV20-1 were among these segments.

Comment on this clonotype: Its antigen is unknown.

The receptor was isolated from a girl under 18 with multiple sclerosis. Sample: blood. The chain joins TRBV25-1 to TRBJ2-1, with D maybe TRBD2 (6 bases). CDR3 region: CASSEQILASRLDEQFF. CDR3 DNA sequence: TGTGCCAGCAGTGAACAGATTCTAGCGTCGAGGTTGGATGAGCAGTTCTTC.